The entry below describes one T cell receptor beta chain. Its antigen specificity is not known. Within one base of it there is no much larger clone, and no base qualities were kept. Collaborating institutions collected whole blood in K2EDTA tubes following their own protocols. For TCRbeta analysis, collaborators shipped samples as frozen whole blood, isolated PBMCs, or DNA extracted from either of those sample types. TCRbeta CDR3 regions were amplified from genomic DNA by means of the immunoSEQ Assay, a bias-controlled multiplex PCR. In the paper's pipeline: The number of nucleated cells in each sample was estimated from the amplification of reference gene primers within the assay. To quantify the absolute abundance of each unique TCRbeta CDR3 rearrangement, sequence reads were collapsed and filtered. For each sample, productive Simpson clonality was calculated by taking the square root of Simpson's diversity index across productive rearrangements. The clones in this table, taken by TCRdb from immuneACCESS, are in-frame only. Not every clone is retained; where verified, under half of the shortfall comes from an unresolved V gene, and the cause of the rest is unknown. D and trimming were read from the DNA, whereas the V and J calls and clone size are those reported in that table. Present in this sample are roughly 120,000 clones, about 84% of which were seen just once. The ten largest account for about 5.4% of the sample.

This entry is derived from a study of blood T cell repertoires in COVID-19 (dated by TCRdb to 2018 to 2021). At the level of the whole study: The collaborator samples originated in the United States, Italy and Spain and spanned the acute and convalescent phases of COVID-19. The material from the prospective study consisted of cDNA or gDNA derived from T cells, B-cell-depleted T cells, or PBMCs. Deeply sampled blood TCRbeta repertoires from subjects exposed to, actively infected with, or recovered from COVID-19 were included in the dataset. The repertoires were made available in a free public database intended to serve as a resource for research on the immune response to SARS-CoV-2. The samples were drawn from the first 160 participants of the ongoing ImmuneRACE study and from 950 to 1,500 subjects provided by 6 global collaborators. The sample metadata nearly always contained a de-identified subject ID, COVID-19 status, age in years and sex. Where HLA class I and class II types were available, the types were taken from metadata supplied by the sample provider, not from assay-based typing.

The V end gives up 1 base and the J end 8 bases, leaving 5 bases in the junction not matched to a gene. The CDR3 contains 16 residues, cysteine and phenylalanine counted. The read is trimmed to its CDR3 DNA, 48 bases read in frame from base 1. From a lookup of the germline V gene, CDR1 and CDR2 are SGHAT and FQNNGV. Findings and caveats that apply to the study as a whole: The amount of clinical and demographic metadata varied by source and participant and was provided uncurated.

The V and J genes are TRBV11-2 and TRBJ2-1; the central 13 bases match TRBD2. The specimen sequenced was peripheral blood. This receptor was identified in a human donor in a cohort sampled during active COVID-19. For the CDR3, the sequence is CASSLGGGLAGDEQFF. The base sequence is TGTGCCAGCAGCTTAGGAGGCGGACTAGCGGGAGATGAGCAGTTCTTC.